One T cell receptor (beta chain) is described in this entry. Its specificity is unknown. CDR1 SEHNR and CDR2 FQNEAQ come from the germline V gene (reference sequence). Germline trimming cut 1 base from V and 0 bases from J; bases unmatched to any gene: 6. This CDR3 contains 17 residues. This specimen belongs to a study of T cell responses to AZD1222 COVID-19 vaccine. Study overall: Pooled together were second doses at about 4 or about 12 weeks. Study results and limitations: There were mostly white British donors and more females than males, and clonal diversity was possibly underestimated.

TCRdb's table, derived via immunoSEQ multiplex PCR, lists solely in-frame clones and lacks some. The table has tens of thousands of clones, about 88% seen once; the top ten hold roughly 21%. The chain has TRBV7-9 and TRBJ1-5; TRBD1 aligns across 7 bases. The receptor was isolated from an adult in good health. Here the sequenced sample was peripheral blood, taken on day 0 of AZD1222 vaccination. The CDR3 region is CASSLGQGLNSNQPQHF. The CDR3 DNA sequence: TGTGCCAGCAGCTTAGGACAGGGCCTTAATAGCAATCAGCCCCAGCATTTT.